Given below is one TCR beta chain in context. Its specific antigen is unknown. Base qualities are not recorded, but no much larger clone differs from it by a single base. The immunoSEQ Assay, a bias-controlled multiplex PCR, was used to amplify TCRbeta CDR3 regions from genomic DNA. As for how the authors treated the data: The number of nucleated cells in each sample was estimated from the amplification of reference gene primers within the assay. Sequence reads were collapsed and filtered to measure the absolute abundance of every unique TCRbeta CDR3 rearrangement. For each sample, productive Simpson clonality was calculated by taking the square root of Simpson's diversity index across productive rearrangements. TCRdb's version of the immuneACCESS table is confined to in-frame rearrangements and falls short of the full clone set. An unresolved V gene accounts for under half of the shortfall where checked; the remainder is of unknown origin. That table is the source of V, J and clone size, and D and trimming were worked out from the DNA. A total of under 300,000 clones appear in this sample, about 87% of them only once. The ten top clones hold about 7.1% of the sample.

Per the germline V gene, SNHLY is the CDR1 and FYNNEI is the CDR2. Trimming takes 8 bases from V and 1 base from J, and the germline ends sit 8 bases apart. The CDR3 measures 12 amino acids from cysteine to phenylalanine. The DNA shown is the 36-base CDR3, in frame from base 1. The data stem from a study of blood T cell repertoires in COVID-19 (dated by TCRdb to 2018 to 2021). General notes on the study: Collaborator samples came from the United States, Italy and Spain and covered acute and convalescent phases of COVID-19. Samples were obtained from the ongoing ImmuneRACE study (first 160 participants) and from 1,200 or so subjects provided by 6 global collaborators. The material from the prospective study consisted of cDNA or gDNA derived from T cells, B-cell-depleted T cells, or PBMCs. The repertoires were released in a freely available public database meant as a resource for research on the immune response to SARS-CoV-2. Deeply sampled blood TCRbeta repertoires from subjects exposed to, actively infected with, or recovered from COVID-19 were included in the dataset. Nearly every sample came with metadata listing a de-identified subject ID, COVID-19 status, age in years and sex. HLA class I and class II types, where available, came from metadata supplied by the sample provider rather than from assay-based typing.

What the authors observed across the whole study: The quantity of clinical and demographic metadata differed by source and by participant and was supplied without curation.

Each collaborating institution followed its own protocols to collect whole blood in K2EDTA tubes. For TCRbeta analysis, collaborators shipped samples in one of three forms: frozen whole blood, isolated PBMCs, or DNA extracted from either of those sample types. This TCR came from a woman aged 70-85 years with active or convalescent COVID-19. This sequence uses TRBV2 and TRBJ1-2, and possibly TRBD1, on 5 matching bases. The sample taken for sequencing was peripheral blood. The DNA reads TGTGCCAGCGGAGACAGTAACTATGGCTACACCTTC. This translates into CASGDSNYGYTF.